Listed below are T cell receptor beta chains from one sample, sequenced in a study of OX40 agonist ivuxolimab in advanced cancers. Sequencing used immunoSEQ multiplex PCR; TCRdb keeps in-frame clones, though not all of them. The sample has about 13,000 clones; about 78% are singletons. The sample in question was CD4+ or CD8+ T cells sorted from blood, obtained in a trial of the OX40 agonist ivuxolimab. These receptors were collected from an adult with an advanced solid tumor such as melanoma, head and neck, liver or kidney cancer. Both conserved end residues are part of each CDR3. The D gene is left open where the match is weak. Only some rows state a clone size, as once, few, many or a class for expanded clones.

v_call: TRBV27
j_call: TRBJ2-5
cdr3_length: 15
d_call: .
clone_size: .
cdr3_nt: TGTGCCAGCAGTCCCCGGGTGAGGGGCCAAGAGACCCAGTACTTC
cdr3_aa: CASSPRVRGQETQYF

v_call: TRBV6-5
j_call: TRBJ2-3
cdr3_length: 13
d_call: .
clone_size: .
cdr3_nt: TGTGCCAGCAGTCTGCGGATACCAGATACGCAGTATTTT
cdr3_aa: CASSLRIPDTQYF

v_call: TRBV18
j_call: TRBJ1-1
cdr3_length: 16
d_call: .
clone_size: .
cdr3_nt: TGTGCCAGCTCACTGACGGACAGCCCAATGAACACTGAAGCTTTCTTT
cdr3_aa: CASSLTDSPMNTEAFF

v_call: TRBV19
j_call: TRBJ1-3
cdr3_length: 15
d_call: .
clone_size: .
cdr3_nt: TGTGCCAGTAGTATACAAGAGAGCTCTGGAAACACCATATATTTT
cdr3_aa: CASSIQESSGNTIYF

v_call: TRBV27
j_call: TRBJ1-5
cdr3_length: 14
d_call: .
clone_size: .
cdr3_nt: TGTGCCAGCAGCTCGCTTGGTAGCAATCAGCCCCAGCATTTT
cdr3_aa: CASSSLGSNQPQHF

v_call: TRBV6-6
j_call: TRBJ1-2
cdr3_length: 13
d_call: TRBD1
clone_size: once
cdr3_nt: TGTGCCAGCAGAGGACAGGGGTGGTATGGCTACACCTTC
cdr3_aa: CASRGQGWYGYTF

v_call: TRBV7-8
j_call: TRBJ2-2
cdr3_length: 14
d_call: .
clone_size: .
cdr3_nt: TGTGCCAGCAGCTTCCGTGGAGTGGGCTGGGAGCTGTTTTTT
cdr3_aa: CASSFRGVGWELFF

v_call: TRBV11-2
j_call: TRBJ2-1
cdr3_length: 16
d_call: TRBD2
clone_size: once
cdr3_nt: TGTGCCAGCAGCTTAGTAGGGGCGGGAGACTACAATGAGCAGTTCTTC
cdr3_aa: CASSLVGAGDYNEQFF

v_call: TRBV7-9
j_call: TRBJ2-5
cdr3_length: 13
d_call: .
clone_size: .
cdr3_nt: TGTGCCAGCAAGGGAACAGGCCAAGAGACCCAGTACTTC
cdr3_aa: CASKGTGQETQYF

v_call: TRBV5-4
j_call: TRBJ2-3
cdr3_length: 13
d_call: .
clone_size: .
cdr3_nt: TGTGCCAGCAGCTCCCTCTCAACAGATACGCAGTATTTT
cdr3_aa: CASSSLSTDTQYF

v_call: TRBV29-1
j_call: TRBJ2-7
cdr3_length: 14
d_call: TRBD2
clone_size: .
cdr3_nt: TGCAGCGTTGTACTGGCGGGAGTCTTCTACGAGCAGTACTTC
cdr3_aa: CSVVLAGVFYEQYF

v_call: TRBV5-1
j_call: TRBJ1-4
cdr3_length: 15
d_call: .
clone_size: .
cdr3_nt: TGCGCCAGCAGCTTGTCGGCTGGGCCTAATGAAAAACTGTTTTTT
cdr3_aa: CASSLSAGPNEKLFF

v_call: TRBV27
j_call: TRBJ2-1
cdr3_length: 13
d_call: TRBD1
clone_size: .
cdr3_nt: TGTGCCAGCAGTTGGGACAGGGCCAATGAGCAGTTCTTC
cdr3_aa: CASSWDRANEQFF

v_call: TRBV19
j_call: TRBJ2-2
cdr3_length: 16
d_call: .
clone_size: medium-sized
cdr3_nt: TGTGCCAGTATCCGCGGGACCGGGGTGTGGGGCGGGGAGCTGTTTTTT
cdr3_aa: CASIRGTGVWGGELFF

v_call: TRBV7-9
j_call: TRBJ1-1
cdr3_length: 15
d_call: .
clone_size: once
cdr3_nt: TGTGCCAGCAGCTGCCGACAGTGCCCCAGGACTGAAGCTTTCTTT
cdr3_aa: CASSCRQCPRTEAFF

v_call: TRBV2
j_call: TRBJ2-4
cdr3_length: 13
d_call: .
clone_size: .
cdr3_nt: TGTGCCAGCAGTAAGGACTTGGGGAACATTCAGTACTTC
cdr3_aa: CASSKDLGNIQYF

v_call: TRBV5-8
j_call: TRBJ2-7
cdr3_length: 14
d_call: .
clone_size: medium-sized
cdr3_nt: TGTGCCAGCAGCTTGGATCAGGATTACTACGAGCAGTACTTC
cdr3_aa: CASSLDQDYYEQYF

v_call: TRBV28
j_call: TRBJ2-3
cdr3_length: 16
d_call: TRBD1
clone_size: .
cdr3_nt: TGTGCCAGCAGTTTTCTAGAGGGACAGGGGAAAGATACGCAGTATTTT
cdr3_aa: CASSFLEGQGKDTQYF

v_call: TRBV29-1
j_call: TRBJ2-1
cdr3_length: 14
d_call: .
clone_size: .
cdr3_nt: TGCAGCGGGGGGGGCGGAAGCTCCTACAATGAGCAGTTCTTC
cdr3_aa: CSGGGGSSYNEQFF